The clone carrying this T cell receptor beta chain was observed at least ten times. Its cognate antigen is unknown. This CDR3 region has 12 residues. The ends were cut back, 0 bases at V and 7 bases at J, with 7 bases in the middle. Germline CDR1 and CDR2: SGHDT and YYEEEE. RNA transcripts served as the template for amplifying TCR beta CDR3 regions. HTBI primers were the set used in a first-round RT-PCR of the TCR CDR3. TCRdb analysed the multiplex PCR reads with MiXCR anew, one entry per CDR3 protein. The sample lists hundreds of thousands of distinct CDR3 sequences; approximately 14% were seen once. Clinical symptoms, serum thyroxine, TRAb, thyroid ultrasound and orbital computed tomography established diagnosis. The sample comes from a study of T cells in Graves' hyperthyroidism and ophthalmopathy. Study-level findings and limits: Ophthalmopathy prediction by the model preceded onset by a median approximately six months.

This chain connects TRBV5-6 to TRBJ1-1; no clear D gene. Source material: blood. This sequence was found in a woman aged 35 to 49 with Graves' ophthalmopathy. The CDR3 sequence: CASSLGWGEAFF. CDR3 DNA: TGTGCCAGCAGCTTGGGGTGGGGTGAAGCTTTCTTT. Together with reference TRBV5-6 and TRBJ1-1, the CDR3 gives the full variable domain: DAGVTQSPTHLIKTRGQQVTLRCSPKSGHDTVSWYQQALGQGPQFIFQYYEEEERQRGNFPDRFSGHQFPNYSSELNVNALLLGDSALYLCASSLGWGEAFFGQGTRLTVV.